These T cell receptor beta chains were read from a single sample in a study of cytomegalovirus exposure and HLA in healthy donors. The protocol was immunoSEQ multiplex PCR, while the TCRdb copy is restricted to in-frame clones and leaves out a portion. The sample records approximately 79,000 clones, around 76% being singletons. Sequenced: PBMCs. The receptors shown here come from a man aged 35 to 55 in good health and CMV-seronegative. Both conserved end residues are part of each CDR3. The D gene is left open where the match is weak. Clone size is not always given. Where it is, it says once, few, many or a class for expanded clones.

j_call clone_size v_call d_call cdr3_aa cdr3_nt
TRBJ2-1 NA TRBV19 TRBD2 CASSTSSGSPHEQFF TGTGCCAGTAGCACCTCTAGCGGGAGTCCGCATGAGCAGTTCTTC
TRBJ2-7 NA TRBV5-6 NA CASSSRVGVYEQYF TGTGCCAGCAGCTCTCGGGTGGGTGTCTACGAGCAGTACTTC
TRBJ1-3 NA TRBV5-4 NA CASSLEIGNTIYF TGTGCCAGCAGCTTGGAAATAGGAAACACCATATATTTT
TRBJ2-3 NA TRBV9 TRBD1 CASSVSRTGVLADTQYF TGTGCCAGCAGCGTAAGCCGGACAGGGGTCTTGGCAGATACGCAGTATTTT
TRBJ2-5 NA TRBV18 TRBD2 CASSPGLAGTQYF TGTGCCAGCTCACCGGGACTAGCTGGGACCCAGTACTTC
TRBJ2-2 NA TRBV6-1 TRBD2 CASRRTSQGGELFF TGTGCCAGCAGGAGGACTAGCCAAGGCGGGGAGCTGTTTTTT
TRBJ1-2 NA TRBV27 TRBD1 CASSLAQGTRRYTF TGTGCCAGCAGTTTAGCACAGGGGACTCGCCGCTACACCTTC
TRBJ1-5 few TRBV7-2 NA CASSFDRNSQPQHF TGTGCCAGCAGCTTCGACAGGAACAGTCAGCCCCAGCATTTT
TRBJ2-1 NA TRBV7-9 TRBD2 CASNKEGGPPENEQFF TGTGCCAGCAACAAAGAGGGAGGGCCTCCTGAGAATGAGCAGTTCTTC
TRBJ2-2 NA TRBV10-2 NA CASSDLERSNTGELFF TGCGCCAGCAGTGATCTGGAGCGGTCGAACACCGGGGAGCTGTTTTTT
TRBJ2-1 NA TRBV12-5 NA CASGQGRFQNEQFF TGTGCTAGTGGCCAGGGGCGTTTCCAGAATGAGCAGTTCTTC
TRBJ1-1 NA TRBV29-1 NA CSVETRGVGGEAFF TGCAGCGTAGAGACACGAGGCGTGGGGGGAGAAGCTTTCTTT
TRBJ2-4 NA TRBV11-2 TRBD1 CASSPGQGQNIQYF TGTGCCAGCAGCCCGGGACAGGGTCAAAACATTCAGTACTTC
TRBJ2-1 NA TRBV5-1 TRBD2 CASSLYGTSVNNEQFF TGCGCCAGCAGCTTGTATGGGACTAGCGTTAACAATGAGCAGTTCTTC
TRBJ1-1 few TRBV6-1 TRBD1 CASSVRGKNTEAFF TGTGCCAGCAGTGTCAGGGGGAAGAACACTGAAGCTTTCTTT
TRBJ2-2 NA TRBV6-1 NA CASSGRDKFSGELFF TGTGCCAGCAGTGGTAGGGACAAGTTTTCCGGGGAGCTGTTTTTT
TRBJ1-1 NA TRBV2 TRBD1 CASTEPGGTEAFF TGTGCCAGCACCGAGCCAGGGGGCACTGAAGCTTTCTTT
TRBJ2-7 NA TRBV13 TRBD2 CASSLSLAGGGAHEQYF TGTGCCAGCAGCTTAAGCCTAGCGGGAGGGGGGGCTCACGAGCAGTACTTC
TRBJ1-4 NA TRBV2 NA CASSRPVVGAEKLFF TGTGCCAGCTCTCGACCGGTGGTTGGGGCAGAAAAACTGTTTTTT
TRBJ1-4 NA TRBV14 NA CASSQEVGELFF TGTGCCAGCAGCCAAGAAGTGGGAGAACTGTTTTTT
TRBJ1-5 NA TRBV14 NA CASREGPGGSNQPQHF TGTGCCAGCCGGGAGGGTCCTGGGGGCAGCAATCAGCCCCAGCATTTT
TRBJ1-5 NA TRBV27 NA CASSLGGGKFQPQHF TGTGCCAGCAGTTTGGGCGGGGGCAAATTTCAGCCCCAGCATTTT
TRBJ1-6 NA TRBV25-1 NA CASSGARGAVNSPLHF TGTGCCAGCAGTGGGGCTCGGGGGGCCGTAAATTCACCCCTCCACTTT
TRBJ2-5 NA TRBV5-1 TRBD2 CASSYSGTYETQYF TGCGCCAGCAGTTATAGCGGGACCTATGAGACCCAGTACTTC